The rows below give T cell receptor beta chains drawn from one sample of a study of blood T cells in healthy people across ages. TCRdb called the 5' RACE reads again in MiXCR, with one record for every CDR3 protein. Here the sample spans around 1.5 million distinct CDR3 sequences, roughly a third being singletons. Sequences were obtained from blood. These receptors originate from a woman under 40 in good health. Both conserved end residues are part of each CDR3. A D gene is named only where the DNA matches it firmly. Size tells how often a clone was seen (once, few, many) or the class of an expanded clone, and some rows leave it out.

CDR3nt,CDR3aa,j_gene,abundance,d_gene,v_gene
TGTGCCAGCAGTTACGGGACTCCTGAGCAGTTCTTC,CASSYGTPEQFF,TRBJ2-1,NA,NA,TRBV6-2/TRBV6-3
TGCGCCAGCAGCTTGGTAGAGGGGTTCACAGATACGCAGTATTTT,CASSLVEGFTDTQYF,TRBJ2-3,NA,NA,TRBV5-1
TGTGCCAGCAGAGAGGACGGCGTGGTGGACGAGCAGTACTTC,CASREDGVVDEQYF,TRBJ2-7,NA,NA,TRBV2
TGCGCCAGCAGCCCTAGGTCTAGCGGTTACCCAGGTGATGAGCAGTTCTTC,CASSPRSSGYPGDEQFF,TRBJ2-1,NA,TRBD2,TRBV5-1
TGTGCCAGCAGTTTATCAAATCCTAGCACAGATACGCAGTATTTT,CASSLSNPSTDTQYF,TRBJ2-3,few,NA,TRBV28
TGCGCCAGCAAAACGCGGAACCTAAGAGAAGGGACCCAGTACTTC,CASKTRNLREGTQYF,TRBJ2-5,few,NA,TRBV5-1
TGTGCCAGCAGCTTAGAACCACGAGGTAATGAGCAGTACTTC,CASSLEPRGNEQYF,TRBJ2-7,NA,NA,TRBV13
TGTGCCAGCAGCCCTGACAGGGCCATGAATTCTGAAGCTTTCTTT,CASSPDRAMNSEAFF,TRBJ1-1,NA,TRBD1,TRBV3-1
TGTGCCAGCAGTGAAGAGGGCAGCTTAAATGAGCAGTTCTTC,CASSEEGSLNEQFF,TRBJ2-1,NA,NA,TRBV25-1
TGTGCCAGCAGGCACATTATACCGGGACAGGGGGTAGAGATCCAGTACTTC,CASRHIIPGQGVEIQYF,TRBJ2-5,NA,TRBD1,TRBV28
TGTGCCACTTTAGAGGGACAGGGGATACTCTACAATGAGCAGTTCTTC,CATLEGQGILYNEQFF,TRBJ2-1,few,TRBD1,TRBV10-3
TGTGCTAGCAGCGGAAGGGGACAGCCCTACGAGCAGTACTTC,CASSGRGQPYEQYF,TRBJ2-7,NA,TRBD1,TRBV7-9
TGTGCCAGCAGTCGAACCGGGACAGGGACCACAGATACGCAGTATTTT,CASSRTGTGTTDTQYF,TRBJ2-3,NA,TRBD1,TRBV6-5
TGTGCCAGCAGCAAAGCCCGATTTTACGAGCAGTACTTC,CASSKARFYEQYF,TRBJ2-7,NA,NA,TRBV7-6
TGTGCCAGCAGCTTTCTGCGGGGGAGTTACAATGAGCAGTTCTTC,CASSFLRGSYNEQFF,TRBJ2-1,NA,TRBD2,TRBV11-2
TGTGCCAGCAGGCCAACTAGCGGCCAATACAATGAGCAGTTCTTC,CASRPTSGQYNEQFF,TRBJ2-1,many,TRBD2,TRBV6-6
TGTGCCAGCAACCCCACAGGGGCGGGGGGGGAGCTGTTTTTT,CASNPTGAGGELFF,TRBJ2-2,once,NA,TRBV6-6
TGTGCCAGCAGCCAAGATCGGTCGGGAGCGCACAATGAGCAGTTCTTC,CASSQDRSGAHNEQFF,TRBJ2-1,few,NA,TRBV4-2
TGCGCCGGCAGCCCAGGACTAGCGGCGACCTACAATGAGCAGTTCTTC,CAGSPGLAATYNEQFF,TRBJ2-1,NA,TRBD2,TRBV4-1
TGTGCCAGCAGTTACTCGTGGGGCAGGGCTAACGAGCAGTACTTC,CASSYSWGRANEQYF,TRBJ2-7,many,NA,TRBV6-2/TRBV6-3
TGTGCCAGCAGCAAAGGGGGCGGGACAATCGGTCCCTACGAGCAGTACTTC,CASSKGGGTIGPYEQYF,TRBJ2-7,few,NA,TRBV21-1
TGTGCCAGCAGTCCGCAGACAGGGGGTAATGAAAAACTGTTTTTT,CASSPQTGGNEKLFF,TRBJ1-4,NA,TRBD1,TRBV28
TGCAGCGGGGCAGTAATGCTGTCCTACAATGAGCAGTTCTTC,CSGAVMLSYNEQFF,TRBJ2-1,many,NA,TRBV29-1
TGTGCCAGCAGCTTAGTTATTGCCGGGATCTACAATGAGCAGTTCTTC,CASSLVIAGIYNEQFF,TRBJ2-1,NA,NA,TRBV11-2
TGTGCCAGCAGTGCCCGACTAGCGGGAGGGCCTAGGTCGCAGGCTACAAGTACACAGGATACGCAGTATTTT,CASSARLAGGPRSQATSTQDTQYF,TRBJ2-3,NA,TRBD2,TRBV25-1
TGCAGTGCTAGGGTCGGGGGCACTAAAGAGACCCAGTACTTC,CSARVGGTKETQYF,TRBJ2-5,few,NA,TRBV20-1
TGTGCCAGCAGTCAGAGGGCCGAGCAGTTCTTC,CASSQRAEQFF,TRBJ2-1,NA,NA,TRBV2
TGTGCCAGCCGACCTTCTCAGGGGACAGGGGGCTTCGGTGGCTACACCTTC,CASRPSQGTGGFGGYTF,TRBJ1-2,NA,TRBD1,TRBV28
TGTGCCAGCAGCGAAGGACAGTTCTCTGGGGCCAACGTCCTGACTTTC,CASSEGQFSGANVLTF,TRBJ2-6,NA,NA,TRBV11-2
TGTGCCAGCAGTCCTGGACTAGCGGGGGGCTTGTACTTC,CASSPGLAGGLYF,TRBJ2-5,few,TRBD2,TRBV3-1
TGCAGGGCTAACAGCGAGGGCTACGAGCAGTACTTC,CRANSEGYEQYF,TRBJ2-7,once,NA,TRBV20-1
TGTGCCAGCAGTAAACCGGGACAGGGAACGGGCTACGAGCAGTACTTC,CASSKPGQGTGYEQYF,TRBJ2-7,once,TRBD1,TRBV28
TGTGCCAGCAGTTACTTTGGGAACACCGGGGAGCTGTTTTTT,CASSYFGNTGELFF,TRBJ2-2,NA,NA,TRBV6-5
TGTGCCAGCAGTTTAGGGGACAGCGTTACAGATACGCAGTATTTT,CASSLGDSVTDTQYF,TRBJ2-3,many,TRBD1,TRBV12-3/TRBV12-4
TGCAGTGCTAGACCACCGGGACAGGGGGTTTACGAGCAGTACTTC,CSARPPGQGVYEQYF,TRBJ2-7,few,TRBD1,TRBV20-1
TGTGCCAGCACCGCGGGAGGCCGTTATGGCTACACCTTC,CASTAGGRYGYTF,TRBJ1-2,NA,NA,TRBV2
TGTGCCAGCAGCCGAGAAAGTGGGGGGACGGATTATGGCTACACCTTC,CASSRESGGTDYGYTF,TRBJ1-2,few,NA,TRBV3-1
TGTGCCAGCAGGCCGGGACAGGGTTCTCTTGGCTACACCTTC,CASRPGQGSLGYTF,TRBJ1-2,NA,TRBD1,TRBV27
TGTGCCAGCTCGGTTGGGAGTGTCGGGGATGGAAACACCATATATTTT,CASSVGSVGDGNTIYF,TRBJ1-3,NA,NA,TRBV18
TGTGCCAGCAGCTTACGGGAAACTGGGGCCAACGTCCTGACTTTC,CASSLRETGANVLTF,TRBJ2-6,NA,NA,TRBV9
TGTGCCAGCAGTGCAACGACAGGAAAAAACATTCAGTACTTC,CASSATTGKNIQYF,TRBJ2-4,NA,NA,TRBV28
TGTGCCAGCAGCACCTCCGGGACAGGGGGCTACGAGCAGTACTTC,CASSTSGTGGYEQYF,TRBJ2-7,NA,TRBD1,TRBV7-2
TGCAGCGTCGACCCGGGACAGCTTAGCAATCAGCCCCAGCATTTT,CSVDPGQLSNQPQHF,TRBJ1-5,NA,TRBD1,TRBV29-1
TGTGCCAGCAGGCTCCTCGGCGGCAGCACAGATACGCAGTATTTT,CASRLLGGSTDTQYF,TRBJ2-3,NA,NA,TRBV27
TGCGCCAGCAGCCGACAACCCAACACTGAAGCTTTCTTT,CASSRQPNTEAFF,TRBJ1-1,NA,NA,TRBV4-1
TGCAGCGTTGGGTGGGCCGATACGCAGTATTTT,CSVGWADTQYF,TRBJ2-3,NA,NA,TRBV29-1
TGCAGTGCTAGATTGCAGGGGGACGGTACGCAGTATTTT,CSARLQGDGTQYF,TRBJ2-3,few,TRBD1,TRBV20-1
TGTGCCAGCAAGCCCGGGACTCTCAATCGGGGGGAGCAGTTCTTC,CASKPGTLNRGEQFF,TRBJ2-1,NA,NA,TRBV27